This TCR beta chain was identified during a study of tumor-infiltrating lymphocytes in primary liver carcinoma. Overall study results and limits: The study found a significantly higher top-250-clone fraction in tumors than in blood (p = 0.039).

After removal of 7 bases from V and 0 bases from J, the junction contained 9 bases not matched to a gene. In germline, CDR1 is MNHNY, CDR2 SVGAGI (reference sequence). The CDR3 is made up of 16 amino acids. Co-extraction yielded RNA and DNA from about 20-30 mg of unsorted bulk tissue. Many counts were recorded for this clonotype. What it binds is unknown. Reverse transcription of around 0.45 ug total RNA with a constant-region primer produced TCR beta cDNA. For TCR beta, libraries were produced by three nested multiplex PCR rounds using slightly modified ARM-PCR. A C-beta reverse primer was combined with TRBV1-TRBV30 forward primers in the first two PCR rounds, and each round had 10 cycles. TCRdb itself ran the multiplex PCR reads through MiXCR, one entry per CDR3 protein. The sample includes about 84,000 distinct CDR3 sequences, 55% to 85% seen only once; the top ten take approximately 19%.

The chain uses TRBV6-6 and TRBJ2-1; 7 bases match TRBD1. The source material was liver tumor tissue from sampling region 1. Documented subset: tumor region T1, superior pole. The sequence was collected from a man aged 35-49 years with primary liver carcinoma and hepatitis B virus infection. The CDR3, as DNA: TGTGCCAGCACCCGACAGGGAAGGGACTCCTACAATGAGCAGTTCTTC. Amino acids: CASTRQGRDSYNEQFF.